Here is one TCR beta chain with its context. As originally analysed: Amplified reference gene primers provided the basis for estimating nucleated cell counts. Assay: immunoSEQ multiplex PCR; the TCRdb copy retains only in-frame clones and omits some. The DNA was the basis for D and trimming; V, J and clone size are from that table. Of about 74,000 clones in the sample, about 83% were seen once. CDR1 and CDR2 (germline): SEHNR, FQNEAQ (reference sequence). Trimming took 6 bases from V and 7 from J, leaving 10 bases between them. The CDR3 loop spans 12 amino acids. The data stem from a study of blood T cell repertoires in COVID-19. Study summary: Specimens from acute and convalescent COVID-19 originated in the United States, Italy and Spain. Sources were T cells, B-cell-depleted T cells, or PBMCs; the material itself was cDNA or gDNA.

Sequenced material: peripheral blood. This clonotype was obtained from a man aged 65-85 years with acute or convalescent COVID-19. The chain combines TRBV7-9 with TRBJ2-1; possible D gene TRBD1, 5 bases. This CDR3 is CASSHQGNEQFF. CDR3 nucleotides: TGTGCCAGCAGTCATCAGGGTAATGAGCAGTTCTTC.